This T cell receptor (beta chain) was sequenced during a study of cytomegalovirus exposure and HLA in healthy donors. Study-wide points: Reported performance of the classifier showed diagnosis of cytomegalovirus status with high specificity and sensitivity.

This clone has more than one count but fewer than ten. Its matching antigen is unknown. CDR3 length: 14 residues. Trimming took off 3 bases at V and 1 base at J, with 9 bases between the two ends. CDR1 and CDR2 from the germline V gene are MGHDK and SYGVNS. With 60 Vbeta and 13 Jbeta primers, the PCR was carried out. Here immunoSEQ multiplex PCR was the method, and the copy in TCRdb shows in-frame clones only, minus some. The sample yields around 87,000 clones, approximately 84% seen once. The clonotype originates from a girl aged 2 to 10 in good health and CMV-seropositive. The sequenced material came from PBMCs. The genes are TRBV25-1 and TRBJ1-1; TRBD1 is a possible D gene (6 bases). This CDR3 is CASSDQGWNTEAFF. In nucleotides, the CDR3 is TGTGCCAGCAGTGACCAGGGGTGGAACACTGAAGCTTTCTTT.